Presented here are 8 T cell receptor beta chains from one specimen sequenced in a study of blood T cell repertoires in COVID-19. The table came from immunoSEQ multiplex PCR; TCRdb's copy has only in-frame clones and leaves some out. The sample has about 250,000 clones; about 88% are singletons. Material for sequencing was peripheral blood. These receptors came from a woman aged 40 to 55 who had recovered from COVID-19.

This chain joins TRBV20-1 and TRBJ1-1; perhaps TRBD1 as D (5 bases). CDR1 and CDR2 (germline): DFQATT, SNEGSKA (reference sequence). Deletions cut 3 bases from V and 2 bases from J, with 16 bases between. This CDR3 contains 15 residues. The CDR3 sequence is CSASPRQKLNTEAFF. The DNA of the CDR3 is TGCAGTGCTAGTCCTCGACAGAAATTAAACACTGAAGCTTTCTTT.

The CDR3 is CASSSPPAYEQYF. DNA of the CDR3: TGTGCCAGCAGCTCCCCCCCGGCCTACGAGCAGTACTTC. V gene TRBV5-4 combines with J gene TRBJ2-7; D remains ambiguous. Trimming pared 3 bases from V and 2 bases from J, leaving 9 bases between. This CDR3 is 13 amino acids long. CDR1 SGHNT and CDR2 YYREEE come from the germline V gene (reference sequence).

This chain connects TRBV2 to TRBJ1-4; D gene unclear. Trimming took 9 bases from V and 9 from J, leaving 8 bases between them. The CDR3 loop spans 10 amino acids. Germline CDR1 reads SNHLY; CDR2 reads FYNNEI. CDR3 sequence (DNA): TGTGCCAGTAGAGTTAAAAAACTGTTTTTT. Its translation: CASRVKKLFF.

V and J are TRBV19 and TRBJ2-3; 8 bases line up with TRBD1. Germline V gene lookup returns CDR1 LNHDA and CDR2 SQIVND (reference sequence). The CDR3 has 13 residues. With V trimmed by 9 bases and J by 3 bases, 5 bases remained unmatched. The CDR3 DNA reads TGTGCCAGCAGGGGGCGCGGGACAGATACGCAGTATTTT. Its protein product is CASRGRGTDTQYF.

This clone was observed a single time. The V call is TRBV6-5, the J call TRBJ2-1, with 9 bases lining up with TRBD2. This CDR3 region has 14 residues. J gave up 7 bases and V 6 bases, and 7 bases lay outside the gene matches. Per the germline V gene, CDR1 is MNHEY and CDR2 is SVGAGI. CDR3 loop: CASSPGTSKNEQFF. The CDR3, as DNA: TGTGCCAGCAGCCCAGGGACTAGCAAGAATGAGCAGTTCTTC.

This clone occurred once. This sequence joins TRBV24-1 and TRBJ2-3; 9 nucleotides line up with TRBD1. V dropped 0 bases and J dropped 2; count of bases not matched to a gene: 17. Germline-derived CDR1 and CDR2 are KGHDR and SFDVKD. This CDR3 region has 21 residues. This CDR3 reads CATSDLLRDREARALTDTQYF. DNA for the CDR3: TGTGCCACCAGTGATTTGCTCCGGGACAGGGAAGCTAGGGCTCTCACAGATACGCAGTATTTT.

The V gene is TRBV7-2, the J gene TRBJ2-2; possible D gene TRBD2, 6 bases. Germline lookup yields CDR1 SGHTA and CDR2 FQGNSA. V shed 3 bases and J shed 0 bases, with 14 bases lying between them. The CDR3 is 17 amino acids. CDR3: CASSLRRANANTGELFF. The CDR3 nucleotides are TGTGCCAGCAGCTTGCGGAGGGCTAACGCGAACACCGGGGAGCTGTTTTTT.

The V call is TRBV19, the J call TRBJ1-5; no firm D call. The V and J ends lost 6 bases and 0 bases respectively, with 15 bases between them. CDR1 and CDR2 (germline): LNHDA, SQIVND (reference sequence). CDR3 length: 16 amino acids. The CDR3 sequence: CASRTGPAASNQPQHF. DNA of the CDR3: TGTGCCAGTAGAACGGGTCCCGCAGCTAGCAATCAGCCCCAGCATTTT.